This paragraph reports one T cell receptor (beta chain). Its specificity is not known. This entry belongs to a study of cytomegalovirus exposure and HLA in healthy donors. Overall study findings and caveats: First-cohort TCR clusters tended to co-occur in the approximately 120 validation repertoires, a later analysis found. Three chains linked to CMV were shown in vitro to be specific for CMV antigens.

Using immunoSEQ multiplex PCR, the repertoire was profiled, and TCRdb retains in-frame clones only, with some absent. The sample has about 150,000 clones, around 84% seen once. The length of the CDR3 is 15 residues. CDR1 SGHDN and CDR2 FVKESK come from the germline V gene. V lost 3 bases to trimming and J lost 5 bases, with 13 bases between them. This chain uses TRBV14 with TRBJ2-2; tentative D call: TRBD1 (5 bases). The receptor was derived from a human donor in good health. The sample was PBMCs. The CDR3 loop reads CASSHSPGYTGELFF. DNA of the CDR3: TGTGCCAGCAGCCATTCCCCAGGGTATACCGGGGAGCTGTTTTTT.